This T cell receptor beta chain was recovered during a study of blood T cell repertoires in COVID-19. Study details: Specimens from acute and convalescent COVID-19 originated in the United States, Italy and Spain. Sources were T cells, B-cell-depleted T cells, or PBMCs; the material itself was cDNA or gDNA.

This CDR3 comprises 16 residues. CDR1 is SGDLS and CDR2 is YYNGEE in the germline V gene. V dropped 0 bases and J dropped 4; count of bases not matched to a gene: 5. Per the original data handling: From reference gene primer amplification, estimates of nucleated cell counts were derived. The protocol was immunoSEQ multiplex PCR, while the TCRdb copy is restricted to in-frame clones and leaves out a portion. The V and J calls and clone size come from that table; D and trimming were worked out from the DNA. This table holds hundreds of thousands of clones, more than 70% found once. Recruited during active infection, patients (from Seattle) were subsequently followed longitudinally.

The clonotype comes from a woman aged 25 to 39 with COVID-19, enrolled during active disease. J is TRBJ2-2 and V is TRBV9; 8 bases map to TRBD2. The sequencing input was peripheral blood. The CDR3 region has the DNA TGTGCCAGCAGCGTAGGGGCGGGAGGAGGCACCGGGGAGCTGTTTTTT. Its translation: CASSVGAGGGTGELFF.